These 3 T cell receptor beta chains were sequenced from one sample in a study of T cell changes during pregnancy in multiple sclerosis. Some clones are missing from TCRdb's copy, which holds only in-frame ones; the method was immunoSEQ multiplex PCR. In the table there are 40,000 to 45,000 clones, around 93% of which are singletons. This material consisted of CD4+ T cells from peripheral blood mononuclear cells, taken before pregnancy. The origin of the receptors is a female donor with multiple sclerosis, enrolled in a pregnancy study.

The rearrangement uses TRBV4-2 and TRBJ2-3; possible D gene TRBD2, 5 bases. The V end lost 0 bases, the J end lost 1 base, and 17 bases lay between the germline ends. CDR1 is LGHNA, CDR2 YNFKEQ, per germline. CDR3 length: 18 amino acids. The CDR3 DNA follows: TGTGCCAGCAGCCAAGATCTGGCCGCGGGCTCTCGCACAGATACGCAGTATTTT. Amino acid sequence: CASSQDLAAGSRTDTQYF.

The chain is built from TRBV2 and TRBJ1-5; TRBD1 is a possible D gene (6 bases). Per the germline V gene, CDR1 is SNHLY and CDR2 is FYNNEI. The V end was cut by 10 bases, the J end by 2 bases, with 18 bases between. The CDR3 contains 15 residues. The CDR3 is CAITQGAMGNQPQHF. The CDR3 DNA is TGTGCCATTACACAGGGAGCGATGGGCAATCAGCCCCAGCATTTT.

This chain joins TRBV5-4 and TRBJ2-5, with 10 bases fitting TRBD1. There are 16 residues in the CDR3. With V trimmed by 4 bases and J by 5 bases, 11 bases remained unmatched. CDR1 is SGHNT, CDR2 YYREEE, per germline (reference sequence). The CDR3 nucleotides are TGTGCCAGCAGCCCCCGGGACAGGGGAAATTGGGAGACCCAGTACTTC. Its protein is CASSPRDRGNWETQYF.